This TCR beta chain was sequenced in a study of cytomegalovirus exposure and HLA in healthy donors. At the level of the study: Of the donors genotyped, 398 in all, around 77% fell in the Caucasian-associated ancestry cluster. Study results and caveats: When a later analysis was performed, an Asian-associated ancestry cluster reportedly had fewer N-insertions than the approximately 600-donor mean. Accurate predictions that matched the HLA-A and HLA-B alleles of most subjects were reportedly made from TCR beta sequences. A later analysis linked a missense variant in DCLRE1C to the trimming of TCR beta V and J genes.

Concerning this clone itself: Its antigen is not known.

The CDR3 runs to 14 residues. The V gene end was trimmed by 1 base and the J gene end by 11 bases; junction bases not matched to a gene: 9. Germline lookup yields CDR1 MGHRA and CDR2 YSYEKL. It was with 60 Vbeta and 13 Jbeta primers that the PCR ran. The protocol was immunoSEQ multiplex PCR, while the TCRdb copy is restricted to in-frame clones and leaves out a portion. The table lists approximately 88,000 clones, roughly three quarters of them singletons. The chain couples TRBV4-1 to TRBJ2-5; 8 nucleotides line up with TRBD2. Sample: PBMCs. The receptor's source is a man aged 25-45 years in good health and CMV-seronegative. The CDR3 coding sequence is TGCGCCAGCAGCCAAGGCAGCGGGAGTCTCTTGCAGTACTTC. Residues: CASSQGSGSLLQYF.